This passage covers 23 T cell receptor beta chains from one sample sequenced in a study of shared clonotypes between healthy human individuals. Clones were sequenced by immunoSEQ multiplex PCR, and TCRdb holds only the in-frame ones, with some missing. This repertoire shows just over 2,000,000 clones, approximately 95% found once; its top ten account for 1.1%. Naivety among CD8 cells was defined by CD45RO negativity and positive CCR7 selection, thereby excluding terminally differentiated effector memory CD45RA+ cells. Material for sequencing was naive CD8+ T cells sorted from blood. The receptors derive from a man aged 18 to 29 in good health.

With regard to this clone: This CDR3 is also generated by other DNA sequences in the sample. This chain joins TRBV4-2 and TRBJ2-2; D remains ambiguous. The V gene's germline CDR1 is LGHNA and CDR2 YNFKEQ. This CDR3 region has 14 residues. Trimming stripped 1 base from V and 1 base from J, with 4 bases between. The CDR3 DNA follows: TGTGCCAGCAGCCAAGGACAGAACACCGGGGAGCTGTTTTTT. Translation gives CASSQGQNTGELFF.

The chain joins TRBV11-2 to TRBJ2-5, with D possibly matching TRBD1 (6 bases). The CDR3 spans 12 residues. Germline V gene lookup returns CDR1 SGHAT and CDR2 FQNNGV. V lost 3 bases, J lost 5 bases, and 7 bases lay in between. CDR3 DNA sequence: TGTGCCAGCAGCTTTCAGGGGGAGACCCAGTACTTC. Its translation: CASSFQGETQYF.

This chain joins TRBV4-3 and TRBJ2-5; TRBD2 might be the D (5 bases). Germline V gene data show CDR1 as LGHNA and CDR2 as YSLEER. CDR3 size: 17 residues. V shed 1 base and J shed 1 base, with 16 bases lying between them. The CDR3 loop is CASSQAPVAGLQETQYF. CDR3 DNA: TGCGCCAGCAGCCAAGCCCCTGTGGCAGGACTCCAAGAGACCCAGTACTTC.

V usage is TRBV19 and J usage is TRBJ2-7, with TRBD1 matching 7 bases. J lost 7 bases, V lost 6 bases, and 9 bases had no gene match. This CDR3 contains 13 residues. Germline assignment: CDR1 LNHDA and CDR2 SQIVND (reference sequence). In DNA, the CDR3 is TGTGCCAGTAGCAGAGAGGGGGCAGATGAGCAGTACTTC. Amino acid sequence: CASSREGADEQYF.

The rearrangement uses TRBV19 and TRBJ1-1; D is ambiguous. This CDR3 comprises 14 residues. Trimming left V 0 bases short and J 7 bases short, with 12 bases between. Germline V gene sequence: CDR1 LNHDA, CDR2 SQIVND (reference sequence). The CDR3: CASSIDDSGIEAFF. The CDR3 DNA follows: TGTGCCAGTAGTATAGATGATTCGGGGATTGAAGCTTTCTTT.

The V and J genes are TRBV10-2 and TRBJ2-2, with 8 nucleotides matching TRBD1. V trimming: 4 bases; J trimming: 4 bases; junction bases outside the gene matches: 5. The CDR3 extends over 15 amino acids. Germline V gene sequence: CDR1 WSHSY, CDR2 SAAADI. The CDR3, as DNA: TGCGCCAGCAGTGTGGGACAGGTTAGCACCGGGGAGCTGTTTTTT. Translating gives CASSVGQVSTGELFF.

This chain links TRBV2 with TRBJ1-4; D is ambiguous. This CDR3 region has 14 residues. The V end was cut by 3 bases, the J end by 4 bases, with 9 bases between. The germline CDR1 and CDR2 sequences are SNHLY and FYNNEI. The CDR3 region is CASSEEQINEKLFF. The DNA for the CDR3 is TGTGCCAGCAGTGAGGAACAGATTAATGAAAAACTGTTTTTT.

The rearrangement joins TRBV6-1 to TRBJ2-7; 9 bases match TRBD1. The CDR3 is 14 amino acids. Germline CDR1 MNHNS, CDR2 SASEGT. The ends lost 3 bases at V and 3 bases at J; junction bases unmatched: 3. The CDR3: CASSDWTGDYEQYF. The CDR3 DNA sequence: TGTGCCAGCAGTGATTGGACAGGGGACTACGAGCAGTACTTC.

The rearrangement links TRBV9 to TRBJ1-3, with D possibly matching TRBD1 (6 bases). The CDR3 covers 13 residues. Between the trimmed V and J ends, which lost 7 bases and 2 bases, there was a span of 10 bases. Germline V gives CDR1 SGDLS, CDR2 YYNGEE. As DNA, the CDR3 is TGTGCCAGCTCACAGGGTGCTGGAAACACCATATATTTT. Translation gives CASSQGAGNTIYF.

The genes are TRBV5-1 and TRBJ2-2, with D perhaps TRBD1 (5 bases). Trimming pared 5 bases from V and 0 bases from J, leaving 11 bases between. Looked up from germline, CDR1 is SGHRS and CDR2 is YFSETQ. The CDR3 length is 15 residues. Here the CDR3 DNA reads TGCGCCAGCAGGTCCGGACACCCGAACACCGGGGAGCTGTTTTTT. Encoded protein: CASRSGHPNTGELFF.

V usage is TRBV30 and J usage is TRBJ2-4; TRBD1 agrees at 8 bases. This CDR3 is 17 amino acids long. The ends lost 4 bases at V and 5 bases at J; junction bases unmatched: 16. Germline CDR1 GTSNPN, CDR2 SVGIG (reference sequence). CDR3 sequence reads: CAWKDRVGLVYENIQYF. The DNA for the CDR3 is TGTGCCTGGAAGGACAGGGTTGGTTTGGTATACGAAAACATTCAGTACTTC.

Points on this clone: The sample carries other DNA sequences with the same CDR3. This chain connects TRBV19 to TRBJ2-7, with no clear D. The germline V gene encodes CDR1 LNHDA and CDR2 SQIVND (reference sequence). With 2 bases removed from V and 0 bases from J, the gap between germline ends came to 5 bases. CDR3 size: 13 residues. The CDR3 DNA follows: TGTGCCAGTAGTATATCTATCTCCTACGAGCAGTACTTC. It encodes CASSISISYEQYF.

The chain uses TRBV10-3 and TRBJ1-2, with TRBD1 matching 7 bases. V was clipped by 3 bases and J by 7 bases; unmatched bases: 11. This CDR3 is built from 15 residues. The germline CDR1 and CDR2 sequences are ENHRY and SYGVKD. Here the CDR3 DNA reads TGTGCCATCAGTGATTCAGACAGGGCATTGGGTGGCTACACCTTC. The encoded protein is CAISDSDRALGGYTF.

The chain has TRBV14 and TRBJ2-3; D is unclear. The germline V gene has CDR1 SGHDN and CDR2 FVKESK. The V and J ends lost 1 base and 2 bases respectively, with 16 bases between them. This CDR3 contains 17 residues. Here the CDR3 reads CASSQAAKVGITDTQYF. For the CDR3, the DNA is TGTGCCAGCAGCCAAGCCGCGAAAGTCGGCATCACAGATACGCAGTATTTT. Drawing the rest from reference TRBV14 and TRBJ2-3, the complete variable domain is EAGVTQFPSHSVIEKGQTVTLRCDPISGHDNLYWYRRVMGKEIKFLLHFVKESKQDESGMPNNRFLAERTGGTYSTLKVQPAELEDSGVYFCASSQAAKVGITDTQYFGPGTRLTVL.

This clone appeared a single time. The chain recombines TRBV5-1 with TRBJ2-1; 7 bases map to TRBD1. J was trimmed by 1 base and V by 0 bases; bases with no gene match: 13. Per the germline V gene, CDR1 is SGHRS and CDR2 is YFSETQ. CDR3 length: 19 residues. CDR3 loop: CASSLAPRQGIISYNEQFF. The CDR3, as DNA: TGCGCCAGCAGCTTGGCCCCTCGACAGGGTATCATATCCTACAATGAGCAGTTCTTC.

This clone was counted once. CDR3 nucleotide sequence: TGTGCCAGCAGCCCGACGGACTCCGCCAATGAGCAGTTCTTC. Translating gives CASSPTDSANEQFF. The V call is TRBV13, the J call TRBJ2-1; weak D call: TRBD2 (5 bases). This CDR3 has 14 amino acids. Germline CDR1 PRHDT, CDR2 FYEKMQ (reference sequence). The V and J ends lost 5 bases and 6 bases respectively, with 14 bases between them.

The chain uses TRBV4-2 and TRBJ1-6, with TRBD1 identical over 9 bases. V lost 2 bases, J lost 10 bases, and 3 bases stayed unmatched. The CDR3 has 14 residues. Germline V gene sequence: CDR1 LGHNA, CDR2 YNFKEQ. CDR3 sequence: CASSQQDRGSPLHF. As DNA, the CDR3 is TGTGCCAGCAGCCAACAGGACAGGGGCTCACCCCTCCACTTT.

Turning to this clone: The sample contains more than one DNA sequence encoding this CDR3. This sequence joins TRBV5-1 and TRBJ2-7; a possible D gene is TRBD2 (5 bases). V lost 0 bases to trimming and J lost 1 base, with 8 bases between them. The CDR3 length is 14 residues. Looked up from germline, CDR1 is SGHRS and CDR2 is YFSETQ. This CDR3 is CASSLVEGSYEQYF. The DNA of the CDR3 is TGCGCCAGCAGCTTGGTTGAGGGTTCCTACGAGCAGTACTTC.

The chain joins TRBV9 to TRBJ2-2, with 7 bases aligning to TRBD1. From germline, CDR1 is SGDLS and CDR2 YYNGEE. V was clipped by 7 bases and J by 1 base; unmatched bases: 16. This CDR3 has 18 amino acids. The CDR3 spells CASRWLPEGQKNTGELFF. The CDR3 region has the DNA TGTGCCAGCCGGTGGTTGCCTGAGGGACAGAAGAACACCGGGGAGCTGTTTTTT.

The chain uses TRBV27 and TRBJ2-7, with D uncertain. The CDR3 spans 13 residues. CDR1 is MNHEY and CDR2 is SMNVEV in the germline V gene (reference sequence). V was shortened by 2 bases and J by 8 bases, with 13 bases between the two germline ends. CDR3 loop: CASSLKPASQQYF. CDR3 nucleotide sequence: TGTGCCAGCAGTTTAAAACCCGCGTCCCAGCAGTACTTC.

With respect to this clone: This CDR3 is also generated by other DNA sequences in the sample. DNA of the CDR3: TGTGCCAGCAGTTCGACAGGGGGTAATTCACCCCTCCACTTT. Translated: CASSSTGGNSPLHF. The chain carries TRBV27 and TRBJ1-6, with TRBD1 identical over 9 bases. Per germline, CDR1 MNHEY and CDR2 SMNVEV (reference sequence). The junction had 1 base not matched to a gene; V was cut back by 4 bases and J by 6 bases. The CDR3 spans 14 residues.

The chain recombines TRBV7-9 with TRBJ2-3; D is undetermined. CDR3 length: 13 amino acids. Germline V gene lookup returns CDR1 SEHNR and CDR2 FQNEAQ (reference sequence). V shed 3 bases and J shed 1 base, with 5 bases lying between them. CDR3 sequence reads: CASSLSRTDTQYF. The CDR3 bases are TGTGCCAGCAGCTTGAGTCGCACAGATACGCAGTATTTT.

This chain uses TRBV6-6 with TRBJ1-5, with unresolved D. In germline, CDR1 is MNHNY, CDR2 SVGAGI (reference sequence). This CDR3 region has 15 residues. The V gene lost 0 bases and the J gene lost 0 bases, with 6 bases spanning the gap. Here the CDR3 reads CASSYSAYSNQPQHF. The CDR3 DNA reads TGTGCCAGCAGTTACTCTGCGTATAGCAATCAGCCCCAGCATTTT.